Presented here are 16 T cell receptor beta chains from one specimen sequenced in a study of blood T cell repertoires in COVID-19. Produced via immunoSEQ multiplex PCR; TCRdb's table is partial and in-frame only. This table has some 170,000 clones, 80% to 90% appearing once. The sample taken for sequencing was peripheral blood. All receptors derive from a middle-aged woman with COVID-19, enrolled during active disease.

The chain carries TRBV29-1 and TRBJ2-2; 7 nucleotides match TRBD2. Germline V gives CDR1 SQVTM, CDR2 ANQGSEA. J was trimmed by 0 bases and V by 3 bases; bases with no gene match: 7. The CDR3 extends over 16 amino acids. This CDR3 reads CSVDFGSGSNTGELFF. Here the CDR3 DNA reads TGCAGCGTTGATTTTGGTAGCGGGTCGAACACCGGGGAGCTGTTTTTT.

This clone was observed once. V and J are TRBV29-1 and TRBJ2-5, with TRBD1 matching 12 bases. Germline-derived CDR1 and CDR2 are SQVTM and ANQGSEA. The CDR3 loop spans 14 amino acids. J lost 5 bases, V lost 8 bases, and 9 bases had no gene match. Here the CDR3 DNA reads TGCAGCCACACCGGGACAGGGGGCGCGGAGACCCAGTACTTC. It encodes CSHTGTGGAETQYF. The variable domain in full, with the rest retrieved from reference TRBV29-1 and TRBJ2-5, is SAVISQKPSRDICQRGTSLTIQCQVDSQVTMMFWYRQQPGQSLTLIATANQGSEATYESGFVIDKFPISRPNLTFSTLTVSNMSPEDSSIYLCSHTGTGGAETQYFGPGTRLLVL.

This chain joins TRBV14 and TRBJ2-7; TRBD1 agrees at 10 bases. This CDR3 is built from 16 residues. After removal of 5 bases from V and 3 bases from J, the junction contained 10 bases not matched to a gene. The germline gives CDR1 SGHDN, CDR2 FVKESK. The CDR3 coding sequence is TGTGCCAGCAGCGTCACCGGGACAGGGGTCCACTACGAGCAGTACTTC. It yields the protein CASSVTGTGVHYEQYF.

V gene TRBV19 combines with J gene TRBJ1-1, with 7 bases that match TRBD1. With V trimmed by 6 bases and J by 4 bases, 2 bases remained unmatched. The CDR3 has 12 residues. The germline gives CDR1 LNHDA, CDR2 SQIVND (reference sequence). In DNA form, the CDR3 reads TGTGCCAGTAGCAACAGGGGCACTGAAGCTTTCTTT. Amino acids: CASSNRGTEAFF.

The chain couples TRBV30 to TRBJ1-5; a possible D gene is TRBD1 (6 bases). Germline V CDR1 and CDR2: GTSNPN, SVGIG (reference sequence). The CDR3 has 13 amino acids. V was pared by 7 bases and J by 0 bases, with 10 bases between. Here the CDR3 reads CAFQGNSNQPQHF. Written as DNA, the CDR3 is TGTGCCTTCCAGGGGAATAGCAATCAGCCCCAGCATTTT.

The sample holds one count of this clone. This chain links TRBV28 with TRBJ2-7; 11 bases align to TRBD1. V gave up 4 bases and J gave up 3 bases; unmatched junction bases: 5. This CDR3 contains 15 residues. Germline V gene sequence: CDR1 MDHEN, CDR2 SYDVKM. DNA of the CDR3: TGTGCCAGCAGTTCGTCCGGGACAGGGGGCTACGAGCAGTACTTC. Protein product: CASSSSGTGGYEQYF.

The table lists this clone with a few counts. This rearrangement joins TRBV20-1 to TRBJ2-7; TRBD2 matches at 7 bases. Germline V gene sequence: CDR1 DFQATT, CDR2 SNEGSKA (reference sequence). V lost 5 bases, J lost 6 bases, and 4 bases stayed unmatched. The CDR3 covers 11 residues. This chain's CDR3 is CSAGGRVEQYF. In DNA form, the CDR3 reads TGCAGTGCTGGGGGGAGGGTCGAGCAGTACTTC.

This clone has a single count. The chain couples TRBV19 to TRBJ1-1, with no clear D. Germline V gene sequence: CDR1 LNHDA, CDR2 SQIVND (reference sequence). This CDR3 comprises 13 residues. The V and J ends lost 8 bases and 5 bases respectively, with 15 bases between them. CDR3 loop: CASYPYFGTEAFF. CDR3 nucleotides: TGTGCCAGTTACCCCTACTTCGGGACTGAAGCTTTCTTT.

DNA of the CDR3: TGTGCCAGCAGCAAGCCTCGGGATATGAGCACAGATACGCAGTATTTT. Its translation: CASSKPRDMSTDTQYF. This chain uses TRBV21-1 with TRBJ2-3; the listed D gene, TRBD2, was not tested against the DNA. TRBV21-1 is a documented pseudogene. CDR3 length: 16 residues.

The chain has TRBV5-1 and TRBJ2-1; TRBD2 aligns across 9 bases. Germline-derived CDR1 and CDR2 are SGHRS and YFSETQ. V shed 1 base and J 7 bases; nucleotides not matched to a gene: 18. The CDR3 spans 19 residues. The CDR3 DNA follows: TGCGCCAGCAGCTTGTCTCCCAGCGGGAGGTCCGAACGACGAAATGAGCAGTTCTTC. Its protein is CASSLSPSGRSERRNEQFF.

This chain connects TRBV11-2 to TRBJ2-3; the match to TRBD2 covers 9 bases. Germline V CDR1 and CDR2: SGHAT, FQNNGV. With 3 bases clipped from V and 5 bases from J, the junction kept 15 bases outside the gene matches. This CDR3 spans 18 amino acids. The CDR3 loop reads CASSFSSRLAGTIDTQYF. The CDR3, as DNA: TGTGCCAGCAGCTTTTCATCGCGGCTAGCGGGAACCATAGATACGCAGTATTTT.

Of note for this clone: An end of the junction does not agree with germline; a read error may underlie this. The gene calls are TRBV7-7 and TRBJ2-3, with 15 bases lining up with TRBD2. CDR3 size: 16 residues. CDR1 SSHAT and CDR2 FNYEAQ come from the germline V gene (reference sequence). This CDR3 reads CASSRTSGRDSDTQYF. The CDR3 coding sequence is TGTGCTAGCAGCCGGACTAGCGGGAGGGATTCAGATACGCAGTATTTT. The variable domain in full, completed from reference TRBV7-7 and TRBJ2-3, reads GAGVSQSPRYKVTKRGQDVTLRCDPISSHATLYWYQQALGQGPEFLTYFNYEAQPDKSGLPSDRFSAERPEGSISTLTIQRTEQRDSAMYRCASSRTSGRDSDTQYFGPGTRLTVL.

This clone was seen a handful of times. The rearrangement links TRBV6-5 to TRBJ2-7; 8 nucleotides agree with TRBD1. The CDR3 consists of 13 residues. Per germline, CDR1 MNHEY and CDR2 SVGAGI. With V trimmed by 6 bases and J by 5 bases, 6 bases remained unmatched. The CDR3 DNA follows: TGTGCCAGCAGCTTGACAGGGGCAAACGAGCAGTACTTC. This encodes CASSLTGANEQYF.

This rearrangement joins TRBV9 to TRBJ2-1; no reliable D call. The V gene lost 0 bases and the J gene lost 0 bases, with 13 bases spanning the gap. CDR1 SGDLS and CDR2 YYNGEE come from the germline V gene. CDR3 length: 17 amino acids. The CDR3 bases are TGTGCCAGCAGCGTAGCTTTACGAACCGGCTCCTACAATGAGCAGTTCTTC. It codes for CASSVALRTGSYNEQFF.

The chain recombines TRBV5-8 with TRBJ2-1; 9 nucleotides match TRBD1. From germline, CDR1 is SGHTS and CDR2 YDEGEE. This CDR3 has 15 residues. V was pared by 0 bases and J by 12 bases, with 10 bases of the junction left unmatched. The CDR3 DNA follows: TGTGCCAGCAGCTTGGTCGGGACAGGGACCTATCCGCAGTTCTTC. Encoded protein: CASSLVGTGTYPQFF.

The rearrangement joins TRBV29-1 to TRBJ1-2, with a possible D match to TRBD1 (6 bases). V was clipped by 3 bases and J by 6 bases, with 11 bases between them. Germline values: CDR1 SQVTM, CDR2 ANQGSEA. This CDR3 spans 12 amino acids. CDR3 coding DNA: TGCAGCGTTGATTTGGGGGCGAATGGCTACACCTTC. This encodes CSVDLGANGYTF. Full variable domain (rest looked up from reference TRBV29-1 and TRBJ1-2): SAVISQKPSRDICQRGTSLTIQCQVDSQVTMMFWYRQQPGQSLTLIATANQGSEATYESGFVIDKFPISRPNLTFSTLTVSNMSPEDSSIYLCSVDLGANGYTFGSGTRLTVV.